Following are 14 T cell receptor beta chains from one sample sequenced in a study of cytomegalovirus exposure and HLA in healthy donors. The PCR had 60 Vbeta and 13 Jbeta primers. Generated by immunoSEQ multiplex PCR, the TCRdb table keeps only in-frame clones and is missing some. Among about 140,000 clones listed, more than 70% were seen once. Sequencing input: PBMCs. These receptors were taken from a middle-aged man in good health and CMV-seronegative.

The J gene is TRBJ2-3, the V gene TRBV11-2; tentatively, D is TRBD2 (6 bases). Germline V lookup: CDR1 SGHAT, CDR2 FQNNGV. CDR3 size: 14 residues. V lost 5 bases, J lost 3 bases, and 12 bases lay in between. The CDR3 sequence: CASSPDLATDTQYF. In DNA form, the CDR3 reads TGTGCCAGCAGCCCAGATCTAGCGACAGATACGCAGTATTTT.

The CDR3: CASSFEGNQPQHF. CDR3 DNA: TGTGCCAGCAGCTTTGAGGGAAACCAGCCCCAGCATTTT. The chain carries TRBV5-4 and TRBJ1-5; D remains unclear. The CDR3 contains 13 residues. Trimming removed 2 bases from V and 7 bases from J, with 10 bases in between. CDR1 is SGHNT and CDR2 is YYREEE in the germline V gene (reference sequence).

This clone was observed a few times. The chain combines TRBV2 with TRBJ1-2; TRBD1 matches 9 bases. The CDR3 totals 12 residues. V shed 9 bases and J 9 bases; nucleotides not matched to a gene: 8. CDR1 and CDR2 from the germline V gene are SNHLY and FYNNEI. CDR3 residues: CASTGTGYRYTF. The CDR3 nucleotides read TGTGCCAGTACCGGGACAGGGTACCGCTACACCTTC.

The rearrangement uses TRBV5-1 and TRBJ2-5; 9 bases agree with TRBD2. The J segment lost 2 bases and the V segment lost 1 base, leaving 6 bases of the junction unmatched. This CDR3 region has 16 residues. Germline lookup yields CDR1 SGHRS and CDR2 YFSETQ. The CDR3 DNA reads as TGCGCCAGCAGCTTGTCTGTCCTAGCGGGGCAAGAGACCCAGTACTTC. Its translation: CASSLSVLAGQETQYF.

The chain employs TRBV5-6 and TRBJ2-1; 12 bases fit TRBD1. V trimming: 2 bases; J trimming: 0 bases; junction bases outside the gene matches: 9. CDR1 SGHDT and CDR2 YYEEEE come from the germline V gene. The CDR3 consists of 19 residues. The CDR3 loop reads CASSLPGTGGPISYNEQFF. CDR3 DNA sequence: TGTGCCAGCAGCTTACCCGGGACAGGGGGCCCGATCTCCTACAATGAGCAGTTCTTC. Filled out from reference TRBV5-6 and TRBJ2-1, the complete variable domain reads DAGVTQSPTHLIKTRGQQVTLRCSPKSGHDTVSWYQQALGQGPQFIFQYYEEEERQRGNFPDRFSGHQFPNYSSELNVNALLLGDSALYLCASSLPGTGGPISYNEQFFGPGTRLTVL.

This clone was found a few times. The CDR3 sequence: CASNVGGRTDTQYF. The CDR3 DNA reads TGTGCCAGCAATGTGGGGGGGCGCACAGATACGCAGTATTTT. The chain is built from TRBV2 and TRBJ2-3, with D possibly TRBD2 on 7 matching bases. This CDR3 spans 14 amino acids. The V end lost 7 bases, the J end lost 1 base, and 12 bases lay between the germline ends. CDR1 SNHLY and CDR2 FYNNEI come from the germline V gene.

This chain joins TRBV5-8 and TRBJ2-2; TRBD1 aligns across 9 bases. This CDR3 is built from 15 residues. V shed 8 bases and J 6 bases; nucleotides not matched to a gene: 11. In germline, CDR1 is SGHTS, CDR2 YDEGEE. CDR3 sequence: CASRTGATLSGELFF. The CDR3 region has the DNA TGTGCCAGTAGGACAGGGGCCACCCTATCCGGGGAGCTGTTTTTT.

The rearrangement joins TRBV7-2 to TRBJ2-3, with 8 bases identical to TRBD1. Per the germline V gene, CDR1 is SGHTA and CDR2 is FQGNSA. CDR3 size: 15 residues. J lost 3 bases, V lost 5 bases, and 7 bases had no gene match. The CDR3 loop reads CASSPSQGVTDTQYF. The CDR3, as DNA: TGTGCCAGCAGCCCCTCACAGGGGGTTACAGATACGCAGTATTTT.

V gene TRBV28 combines with J gene TRBJ1-2; D is perhaps TRBD1 (5 bases). The ends were cut back, 6 bases at V and 4 bases at J, with 15 bases in the middle. The CDR3 sequence is 14 residues long. Per germline, CDR1 MDHEN and CDR2 SYDVKM. The CDR3: CASRLYRRSYGYTF. The CDR3 region has the DNA TGTGCCAGCAGGTTGTACAGGCGCAGCTATGGCTACACCTTC.

The chain uses TRBV6-1 and TRBJ1-5; 7 bases align to TRBD1. CDR1 MNHNS and CDR2 SASEGT come from the germline V gene. The CDR3 sequence is 15 residues long. The ends lost 7 bases at V and 0 bases at J; junction bases unmatched: 6. CDR3 nucleotide sequence: TGTGCCAGCAATGGAGGGACAGCTAGCAATCAGCCCCAGCATTTT. This gives the protein CASNGGTASNQPQHF.

This clone has only one observation. The chain employs TRBV19 and TRBJ1-1; possibly TRBD1 for D (6 bases). This CDR3 has 14 amino acids. The ends were cut back, 5 bases at V and 0 bases at J, with 10 bases in the middle. Germline V gene sequence: CDR1 LNHDA, CDR2 SQIVND (reference sequence). The CDR3 DNA reads as TGTGCCAGTAGTCGGCACAGGGTGAACACTGAAGCTTTCTTT. This translates into CASSRHRVNTEAFF.

The V and J genes are TRBV4-1 and TRBJ1-6; D might be TRBD1 (5 bases). Germline V gene data show CDR1 as MGHRA and CDR2 as YSYEKL. The CDR3 sequence is 14 residues long. V was cut by 0 bases and J by 10 bases, with 10 bases left in between. The CDR3 loop is CASSQEWGGSPLHF. CDR3 nucleotides: TGCGCCAGCAGCCAAGAATGGGGCGGCTCACCCCTCCACTTT.

This chain connects TRBV21-1 to TRBJ2-5; the D call TRBD1 from the table was never checked on the DNA. TRBV21-1 is tagged as a pseudogene. CDR3 size: 13 residues. For the CDR3, the DNA is TGTGCCAGCACCTCGGGACATCGGAGCCTCCAGTACTTC. As protein: CASTSGHRSLQYF.

This chain joins TRBV14 and TRBJ2-4; D is perhaps TRBD1 (6 bases). This CDR3 has 11 residues. Germline CDR1 and CDR2: SGHDN and FVKESK. With 5 bases removed from V and 9 bases from J, the gap between germline ends came to 8 bases. The CDR3 region is CASSFRGIQYF. As DNA, the CDR3 is TGTGCCAGCAGCTTCAGGGGCATTCAGTACTTC.